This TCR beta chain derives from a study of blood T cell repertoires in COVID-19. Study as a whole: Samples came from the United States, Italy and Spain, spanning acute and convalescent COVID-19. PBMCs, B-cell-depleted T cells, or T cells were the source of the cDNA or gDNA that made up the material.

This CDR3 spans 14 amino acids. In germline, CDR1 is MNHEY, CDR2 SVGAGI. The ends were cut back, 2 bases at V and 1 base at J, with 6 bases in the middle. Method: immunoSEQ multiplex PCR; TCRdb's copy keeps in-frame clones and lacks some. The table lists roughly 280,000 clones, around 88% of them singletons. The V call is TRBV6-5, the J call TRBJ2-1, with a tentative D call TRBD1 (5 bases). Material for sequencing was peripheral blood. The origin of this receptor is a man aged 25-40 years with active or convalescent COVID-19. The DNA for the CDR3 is TGTGCCAGCAGTTACAGGGGATCCTACAATGAGCAGTTCTTC. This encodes CASSYRGSYNEQFF.